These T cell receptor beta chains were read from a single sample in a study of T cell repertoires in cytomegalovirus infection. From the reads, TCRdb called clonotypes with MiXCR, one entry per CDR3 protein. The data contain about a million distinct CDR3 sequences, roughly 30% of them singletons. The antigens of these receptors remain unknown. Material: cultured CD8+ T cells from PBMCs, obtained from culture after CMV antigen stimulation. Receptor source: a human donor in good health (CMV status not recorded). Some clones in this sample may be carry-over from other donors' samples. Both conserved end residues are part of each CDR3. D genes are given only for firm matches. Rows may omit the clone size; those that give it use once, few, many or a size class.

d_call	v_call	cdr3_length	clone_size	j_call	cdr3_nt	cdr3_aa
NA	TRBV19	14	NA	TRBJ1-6	TGTGCCAGTAGTATATTCGGCAGGAGCCCACCCCTCCACTTT	CASSIFGRSPPLHF
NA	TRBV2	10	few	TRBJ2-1	TGTGCCATGCGGGACGTTCGAGAAATCTTC	CAMRDVREIF
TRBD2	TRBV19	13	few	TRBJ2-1	TGTGCCAGTAGCGGGACTACGAACAATGAGCAGTTCTTC	CASSGTTNNEQFF
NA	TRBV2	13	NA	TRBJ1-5	TGTGCCCTAGGGAGGGCCAGCAATCAGCCCCAGCATTTT	CALGRASNQPQHF
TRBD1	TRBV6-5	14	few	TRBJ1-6	TGTGCCAGCAGCCCAGGGGGTGAAAATTCACCCCTCCACTTT	CASSPGGENSPLHF
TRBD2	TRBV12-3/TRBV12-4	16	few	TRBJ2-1	TGTGCCAGCAGTTCCCTACTAGCGGGGGGCTGGAATGAGCAGTTCTTC	CASSSLLAGGWNEQFF
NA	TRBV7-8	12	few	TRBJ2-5	TGTGCCAGCAGTTTTATAGAAGAGACCCAGTACTTC	CASSFIEETQYF
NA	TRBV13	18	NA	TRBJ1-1	TGTGCCAGCAGCTTAGTCCCCTTTAGCGGAGCCATGAACACTGAAGCTTTCTTT	CASSLVPFSGAMNTEAFF
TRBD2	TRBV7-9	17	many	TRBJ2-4	TGTGCCAGCAGCCCATGGACTAGCGGGGTTTCGAGGGACATTCAGTACTTC	CASSPWTSGVSRDIQYF
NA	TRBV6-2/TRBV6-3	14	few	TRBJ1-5	TGTGCCAGCAGTTACTCAAATGGGAATCAGCCCCAGCATTTT	CASSYSNGNQPQHF
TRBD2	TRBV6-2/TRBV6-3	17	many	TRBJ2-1	TGTGCCAGCAGTTACCCCGCGGGAGGCAGCTCCTACAATGAGCAGTTCTTC	CASSYPAGGSSYNEQFF
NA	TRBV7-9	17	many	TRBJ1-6	TGTGCCAGCAGCTTAGGAGGAGGGGTCCTCGTTAATTCACCCCTCCACTTT	CASSLGGGVLVNSPLHF
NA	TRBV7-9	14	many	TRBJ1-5	TGTGCCAGCAGCCCGTCGGGGGGCCCTCAGCCCCAGCATTTT	CASSPSGGPQPQHF
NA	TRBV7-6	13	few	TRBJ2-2	TGTGCCAGCAGCTTAATTTATACCGGGGAGCTGTTTTTT	CASSLIYTGELFF
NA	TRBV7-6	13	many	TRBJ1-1	TGTGCCAGCAGCTCGGGGACCATAGAGGAAGCTTTCTTT	CASSSGTIEEAFF
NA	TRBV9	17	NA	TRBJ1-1	TGTGCCAGCAGCCCGAGGGGAGGGGTGGGGGGCGCGGCTGAAGCTTTCTTT	CASSPRGGVGGAAEAFF
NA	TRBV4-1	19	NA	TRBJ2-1	TGCGCCAGCAGCCGTTCTTGGACTGGGAATCAAAATCTCAACAATGAGCAGTTCTTC	CASSRSWTGNQNLNNEQFF
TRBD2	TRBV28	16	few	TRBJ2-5	TGTGCCAGCAGTTTAGTTAGCGGGGGCCCTCAAGAGACCCAGTACTTC	CASSLVSGGPQETQYF
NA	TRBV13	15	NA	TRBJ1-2	TGTGCCAGCAGTGACTTTCAGGGGATGAACTATGGCTACACCTTC	CASSDFQGMNYGYTF
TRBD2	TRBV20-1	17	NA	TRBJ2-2	TGCAGTGCTAGAGATCCTGCGGGGGGGCCATACACCGGGGAGCTGTTTTTT	CSARDPAGGPYTGELFF
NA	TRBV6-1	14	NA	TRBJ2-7	TGTGCCAGCAGTGACCGCGCGTACCCCTACGAGCAGTACTTC	CASSDRAYPYEQYF
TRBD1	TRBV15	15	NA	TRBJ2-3	TGTGCCACCAGCCTGACAGGGGGCCGCACAGATACGCAGTATTTT	CATSLTGGRTDTQYF
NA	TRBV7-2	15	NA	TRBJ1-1	TGTGCCAGCAGCTTAGTTCTGGGAGGGGACACTGGAGCTTTCTTT	CASSLVLGGDTGAFF
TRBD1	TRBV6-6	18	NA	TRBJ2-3	TGTGCCAGCAGTCCTTGGGCAGGGGGAAATAACATCACAGATACGCAGTATTTT	CASSPWAGGNNITDTQYF
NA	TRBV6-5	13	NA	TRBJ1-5	TGTGCCAGCAGTTACTCCAATTTTCAGCCCCAGCATTTT	CASSYSNFQPQHF
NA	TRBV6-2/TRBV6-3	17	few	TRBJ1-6	TGTGCCAGCAGTTACATCGGCGTTAGGGCAGGGAATTCACCCCTCCACTTT	CASSYIGVRAGNSPLHF
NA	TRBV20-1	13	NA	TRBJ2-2	TGCAGTGCTATATCAAGTAACACCGGGGAGCTGTTTTTT	CSAISSNTGELFF
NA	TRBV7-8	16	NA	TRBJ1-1	TGTGCCAGCAGCTTACGAGGGGGAGAGACGAACACTGAAGCTTTCTTT	CASSLRGGETNTEAFF
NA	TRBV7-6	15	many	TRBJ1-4	TGTGCCAGCAGCTTAGGGGTTGCAACTAATGAAAAACTGTTTTTT	CASSLGVATNEKLFF
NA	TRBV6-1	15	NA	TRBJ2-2	TGTGCCAGCAGTGAAGCGGCGGGTGGCACCGGGGAGCTGTTTTTT	CASSEAAGGTGELFF
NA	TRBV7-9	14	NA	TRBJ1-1	TGTGCCAGCAGCCCAGATCCGCTGAACACTGAAGCTTTCTTT	CASSPDPLNTEAFF
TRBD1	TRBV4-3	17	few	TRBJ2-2	TGCGCCAGCAGCCAAGATCAGGGGGCAGCTGGAATCGGGGAGCTGTTTTTT	CASSQDQGAAGIGELFF
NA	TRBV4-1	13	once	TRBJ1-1	TGCGCCAGCAGCGTGAATAGGGGTGGTGAAGCTTTCTTT	CASSVNRGGEAFF
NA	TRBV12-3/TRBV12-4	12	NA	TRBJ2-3	TGTGCCAGCAGACCGCCCACAGATACGCAGTATTTT	CASRPPTDTQYF
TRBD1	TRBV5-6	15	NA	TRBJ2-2	TGTGCCAGCAGCATTAACCGGGACAGAGCCGGGGAGCTGTTTTTT	CASSINRDRAGELFF
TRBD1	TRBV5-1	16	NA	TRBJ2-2	TGCGCCAGCAGCTTGATTACAGGGGCGAACACCGGGGAGCTGTTTTTT	CASSLITGANTGELFF
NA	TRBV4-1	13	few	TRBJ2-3	TGCGCCTCAGAGGAGGCCGGCACAGATACGCAGTATTTT	CASEEAGTDTQYF
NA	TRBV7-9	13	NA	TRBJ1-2	TGTGCCAGCAGCGACAGCCGAATCTATGGCTACACCTTC	CASSDSRIYGYTF
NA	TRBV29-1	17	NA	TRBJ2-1	TGCAGCGTCCCGAACCCCCCCTTAGCCGACCATTACAATGAGCAGTTCTTC	CSVPNPPLADHYNEQFF
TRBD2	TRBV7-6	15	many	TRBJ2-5	TGTGCCAGCAGCTTAGAGGCGGGGGGGCAAGAGACCCAGTACTTC	CASSLEAGGQETQYF
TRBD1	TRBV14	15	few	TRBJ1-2	TGTGCCAGCAGCAGGACAGGGGGCGAGTTCTATGGCTACACCTTC	CASSRTGGEFYGYTF
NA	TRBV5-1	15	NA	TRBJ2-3	TGCGCCAGCAGAGGAGAAGACGGGCCCACAGATACGCAGTATTTT	CASRGEDGPTDTQYF
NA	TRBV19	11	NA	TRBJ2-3	TGTGCCAGACCAATCACAGATACGCAGTATTTT	CARPITDTQYF
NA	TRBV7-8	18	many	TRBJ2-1	TGTGCCAGCAGCACCCCCCTAGGGGGGGCGAAGTCCTACAATGAGCAGTTCTTC	CASSTPLGGAKSYNEQFF
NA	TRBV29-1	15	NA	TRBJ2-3	TGCAGCGTTGAAGATCGGACCAGACGAACGACTACGCAGTATTTT	CSVEDRTRRTTTQYF
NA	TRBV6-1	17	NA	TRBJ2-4	TGTGCCAGCAGTGAAGCGGTGGATGGGGCGGCCAAAAACATTCAGTACTTC	CASSEAVDGAAKNIQYF
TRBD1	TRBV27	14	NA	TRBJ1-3	TGTGCCAGCAGTTTGGGAGGGGGCAAGAACACCATATATTTT	CASSLGGGKNTIYF
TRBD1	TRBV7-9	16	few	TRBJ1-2	TGTGCCAGCACAAAGGAAGGACAGGGGCGAATCTATGGCTACACCTTC	CASTKEGQGRIYGYTF
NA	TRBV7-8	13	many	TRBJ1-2	TGTGCCAGCAGCTTAGCCGCTGGCTATGGCTACACCTTC	CASSLAAGYGYTF
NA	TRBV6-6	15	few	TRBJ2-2	TGTGCCAGCAGTACGGGTACGGAGAGGATCGGGGAGCTGTTTTTT	CASSTGTERIGELFF
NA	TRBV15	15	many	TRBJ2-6	TGTGCCACCAGCAGAGATCAGGGGGGGGCCAACGTCCTGACTTTC	CATSRDQGGANVLTF
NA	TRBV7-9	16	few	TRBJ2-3	TGTGCCAGCAGCGCGAGCCGGGACCGACGCAAGGGTACGCAGTATTTT	CASSASRDRRKGTQYF
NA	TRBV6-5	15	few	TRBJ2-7	TGTGCCAGCAGTTACGATCAGGGAGTAGCAGGCGAGCAGTACTTC	CASSYDQGVAGEQYF
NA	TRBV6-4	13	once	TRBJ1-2	TGTGCCAGCAGTGATCAGGGACTGTATGGCTACACCTTC	CASSDQGLYGYTF
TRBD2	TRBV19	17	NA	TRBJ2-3	TGTGCCAGTAGTATAGTAGCCCTAGCGGGGGGCACAGATACGCAGTATTTT	CASSIVALAGGTDTQYF
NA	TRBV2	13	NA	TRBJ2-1	TGTGCCAGCAGTGAATTCAAGGGCAATGAGCAGTTCTTC	CASSEFKGNEQFF
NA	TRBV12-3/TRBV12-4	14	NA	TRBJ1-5	TGTGCCAGCAGTTATTCTCTCGACAATCAGCCCCAGCATTTT	CASSYSLDNQPQHF